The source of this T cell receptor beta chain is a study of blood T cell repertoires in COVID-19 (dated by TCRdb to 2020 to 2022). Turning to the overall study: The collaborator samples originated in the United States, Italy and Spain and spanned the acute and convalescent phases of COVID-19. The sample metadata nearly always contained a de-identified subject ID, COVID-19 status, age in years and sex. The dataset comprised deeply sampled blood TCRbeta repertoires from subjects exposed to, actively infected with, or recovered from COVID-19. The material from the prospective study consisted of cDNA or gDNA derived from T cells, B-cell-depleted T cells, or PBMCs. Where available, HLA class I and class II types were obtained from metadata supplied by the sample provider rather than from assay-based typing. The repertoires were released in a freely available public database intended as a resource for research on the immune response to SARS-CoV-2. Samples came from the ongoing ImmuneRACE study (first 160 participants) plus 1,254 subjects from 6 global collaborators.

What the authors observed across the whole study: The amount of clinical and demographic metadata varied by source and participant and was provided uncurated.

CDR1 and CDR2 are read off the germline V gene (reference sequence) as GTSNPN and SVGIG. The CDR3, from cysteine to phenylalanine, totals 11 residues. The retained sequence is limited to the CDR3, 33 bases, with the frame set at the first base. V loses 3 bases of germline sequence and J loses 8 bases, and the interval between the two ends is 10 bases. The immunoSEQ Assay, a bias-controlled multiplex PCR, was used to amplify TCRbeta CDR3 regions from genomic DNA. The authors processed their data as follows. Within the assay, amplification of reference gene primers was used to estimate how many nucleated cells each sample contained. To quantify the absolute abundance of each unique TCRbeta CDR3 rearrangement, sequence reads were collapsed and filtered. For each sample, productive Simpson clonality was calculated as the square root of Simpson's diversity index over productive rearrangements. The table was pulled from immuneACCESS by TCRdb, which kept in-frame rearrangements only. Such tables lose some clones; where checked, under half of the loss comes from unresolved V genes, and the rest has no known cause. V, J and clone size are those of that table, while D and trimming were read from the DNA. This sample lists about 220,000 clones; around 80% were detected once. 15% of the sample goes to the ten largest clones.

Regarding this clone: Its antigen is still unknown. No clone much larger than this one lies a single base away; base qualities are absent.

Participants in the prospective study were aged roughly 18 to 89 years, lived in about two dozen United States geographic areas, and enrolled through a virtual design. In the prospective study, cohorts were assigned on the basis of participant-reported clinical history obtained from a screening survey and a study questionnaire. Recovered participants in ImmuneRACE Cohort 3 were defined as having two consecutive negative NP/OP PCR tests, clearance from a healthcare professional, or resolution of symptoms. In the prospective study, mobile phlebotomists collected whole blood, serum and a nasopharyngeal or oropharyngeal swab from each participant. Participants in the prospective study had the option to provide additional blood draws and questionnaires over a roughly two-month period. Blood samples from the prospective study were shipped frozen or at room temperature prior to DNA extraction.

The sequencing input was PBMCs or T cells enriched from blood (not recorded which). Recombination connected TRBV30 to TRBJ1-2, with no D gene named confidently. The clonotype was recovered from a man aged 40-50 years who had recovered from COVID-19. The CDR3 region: CAWRAKKGYTF. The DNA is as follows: TGTGCCTGGAGGGCAAAGAAGGGCTACACCTTC.